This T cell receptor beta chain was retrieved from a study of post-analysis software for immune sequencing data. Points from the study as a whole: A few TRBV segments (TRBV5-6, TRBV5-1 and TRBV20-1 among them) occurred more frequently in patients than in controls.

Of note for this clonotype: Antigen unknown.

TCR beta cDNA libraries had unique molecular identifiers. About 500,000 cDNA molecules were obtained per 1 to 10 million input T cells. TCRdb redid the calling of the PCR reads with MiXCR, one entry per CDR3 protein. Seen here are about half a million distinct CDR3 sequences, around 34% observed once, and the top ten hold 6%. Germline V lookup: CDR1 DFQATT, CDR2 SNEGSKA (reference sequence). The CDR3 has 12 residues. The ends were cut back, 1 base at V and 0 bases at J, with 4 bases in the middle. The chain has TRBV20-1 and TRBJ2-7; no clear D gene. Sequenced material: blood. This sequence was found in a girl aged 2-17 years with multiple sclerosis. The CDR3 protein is CSARVNSYEQYF. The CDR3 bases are TGCAGTGCTAGAGTTAACTCCTACGAGCAGTACTTC.